The 17 T cell receptor beta chains given below trace back to one sample, sequenced in a study of blood T cell repertoires in COVID-19 (dated by TCRdb to 2020 to 2021). Libraries were made using the immunoSEQ multiplex PCR assay. Sourced from immuneACCESS, this table was stored by TCRdb with only in-frame sequences that have V and J called. A share of the clones is absent; for the studies checked, an unresolved V gene accounts for under half, and the remainder has no known explanation. Present in this sample are some 41,000 clones, 91% of which were seen just once. The top ten clones comprise approximately 15% of the sample. The sequenced sample consisted of peripheral blood. These receptors originate from a woman under 40 in a cohort sampled during active COVID-19.

The chain combines TRBV6-2 or TRBV6-3 with TRBJ1-4; 9 nucleotides agree with TRBD1. V lost 6 bases, J lost 3 bases, and 8 bases stayed unmatched. From germline, CDR1 is MNHEY and CDR2 SVGEGT. CDR3 length: 16 residues. The CDR3 loop reads CASSPGQGIANEKLFF. The CDR3 nucleotides are TGTGCCAGCAGCCCCGGACAGGGGATAGCTAATGAAAAACTGTTTTTT.

This clone was detected only once. This sequence joins TRBV4-2 and TRBJ1-4; 9 nucleotides align to TRBD1. Germline values: CDR1 LGHNA, CDR2 YNFKEQ. This CDR3 has 14 residues. The V gene end was trimmed by 7 bases and the J gene end by 3 bases; junction bases not matched to a gene: 3. CDR3 loop: CASKQGASNEKLFF. The CDR3 DNA follows: TGTGCCAGCAAACAGGGGGCTTCTAATGAAAAACTGTTTTTT.

The V gene is TRBV13, the J gene TRBJ2-1; 9 bases map to TRBD2. This CDR3 is 18 amino acids long. Germline V gene sequence: CDR1 PRHDT, CDR2 FYEKMQ (reference sequence). Trimming removed 5 bases from V and 8 bases from J; junction bases left unmatched: 19. The CDR3 loop reads CASSAEGAESSGSYEQFF. The CDR3 nucleotides read TGTGCCAGCAGCGCAGAAGGAGCCGAGAGTAGCGGGAGTTATGAGCAGTTCTTC. Based on the CDR3 plus reference TRBV13 and TRBJ2-1, the full variable domain is AAGVIQSPRHLIKEKRETATLKCYPIPRHDTVYWYQQGPGQDPQFLISFYEKMQSDKGSIPDRFSAQQFSDYHSELNMSSLELGDSALYFCASSAEGAESSGSYEQFFGPGTRLTVL.

DNA for the CDR3: TGTGCCAGCAGCTCACAGGGGGTTTTCTATGGCTACACCTTC. This encodes CASSSQGVFYGYTF. V gene TRBV5-4 combines with J gene TRBJ1-2; 8 positions match TRBD1. Germline trimming cut 3 bases from V and 4 bases from J; bases unmatched to any gene: 5. Germline values: CDR1 SGHNT, CDR2 YYREEE (reference sequence). The CDR3 spans 14 residues.

This clone was detected once. V is TRBV24-1 and J is TRBJ1-5; TRBD1 agrees at 7 bases. This CDR3 comprises 14 residues. CDR1 is KGHDR and CDR2 is SFDVKD in the germline V gene. V shed 7 bases, J shed 2 bases, and the junction held 4 bases outside the gene matches. The chain's CDR3 is CATRGTGGNQPQHF. DNA for the CDR3: TGTGCCACCAGAGGTACAGGGGGCAATCAGCCCCAGCATTTT.

This rearrangement joins TRBV5-5 to TRBJ2-7, with 10 bases fitting TRBD2. The CDR3 length is 18 residues. Germline-derived CDR1 and CDR2 are SGHKS and YYEKEE (reference sequence). J gave up 2 bases and V 5 bases, and 16 bases lay outside the gene matches. CDR3 in amino acids: CASRINPHSSGSTYEQYF. CDR3 coding DNA: TGTGCCAGCAGGATAAACCCACATTCTAGCGGGAGCACCTACGAGCAGTACTTC.

This clone was observed a single time. J is TRBJ2-5 and V is TRBV11-2; D may be TRBD2 (8 bases). V was trimmed by 10 bases and J by 3 bases, leaving 21 bases between them. Germline CDR1 SGHAT, CDR2 FQNNGV. The CDR3 consists of 15 residues. This chain's CDR3 is CATRGTAGLEETQYF. The CDR3 DNA is TGTGCCACCAGGGGGACCGCGGGACTAGAAGAGACCCAGTACTTC.

This clone showed up just once. The rearrangement uses TRBV6-2 or TRBV6-3 and TRBJ2-1; D is possibly TRBD2 (6 bases). The CDR3 consists of 15 residues. Between the trimmed V and J ends, which lost 2 bases and 7 bases, there was a span of 15 bases. Per germline, CDR1 MNHEY and CDR2 SVGEGT. The CDR3: CASSYGRGIGNEQFF. DNA for the CDR3: TGTGCCAGCAGTTACGGTCGCGGGATAGGGAATGAGCAGTTCTTC.

This clone was seen a single time. The chain links TRBV4-3 to TRBJ1-1; D is ambiguous. Germline CDR1 reads LGHNA; CDR2 reads YSLEER. The CDR3 runs to 13 residues. The V end lost 4 bases, the J end lost 1 base, and 7 bases lay between the germline ends. The CDR3 DNA is TGCGCCAGCAGCCCACGACAGAACACTGAAGCTTTCTTT. It codes for CASSPRQNTEAFF.

CDR3 in DNA: TGCGCCAGCACTCGGACTAGTCGTCACAATGAGCAGTTCTTC. As protein: CASTRTSRHNEQFF. This sequence joins TRBV5-1 and TRBJ2-1, with 7 positions matching TRBD2. Germline assignment: CDR1 SGHRS and CDR2 YFSETQ. The CDR3 is made up of 14 amino acids. The junction had 8 bases not matched to a gene; V was cut back by 6 bases and J by 5 bases.

This chain joins TRBV4-2 and TRBJ2-1; D is possibly TRBD1 (6 bases). V lost 0 bases to trimming and J lost 14 bases, with 14 bases between them. This CDR3 region has 13 residues. Germline values: CDR1 LGHNA, CDR2 YNFKEQ. The CDR3 loop is CASSQEDRSWKFF. The CDR3 DNA sequence: TGTGCCAGCAGCCAAGAAGACAGGTCCTGGAAGTTCTTC.

Only one count was recorded for this clone. V and J are TRBV14 and TRBJ1-2; the match to TRBD1 covers 7 bases. CDR1 SGHDN and CDR2 FVKESK come from the germline V gene. The CDR3 sequence is 14 residues long. Trimming at V came to 6 bases and at J to 8 bases, leaving 12 bases not matched to a gene. Here the CDR3 reads CASRRGLVGEGYTF. DNA of the CDR3: TGTGCCAGCAGAAGGGGGCTCGTAGGGGAAGGCTACACCTTC. Full variable domain (outside the CDR3, taken from reference TRBV14 and TRBJ1-2): EAGVTQFPSHSVIEKGQTVTLRCDPISGHDNLYWYRRVMGKEIKFLLHFVKESKQDESGMPNNRFLAERTGGTYSTLKVQPAELEDSGVYFCASRRGLVGEGYTFGSGTRLTVV.

The chain employs TRBV19 and TRBJ2-7, with 12 nucleotides matching TRBD2. V was pared by 4 bases and J by 6 bases, with 7 bases of the junction left unmatched. Germline V gene lookup returns CDR1 LNHDA and CDR2 SQIVND (reference sequence). The CDR3 runs to 15 residues. CDR3 nucleotides: TGTGCCAGTAGTACCAAGACTAGCGGGAGCTCCGAGCAGTACTTC. Its protein product is CASSTKTSGSSEQYF.

The genes are TRBV12-5 and TRBJ2-4; TRBD1 might be the D (6 bases). Germline CDR1 LGHNT, CDR2 FRNRAP. The CDR3 runs 17 residues. Trimming took 2 bases from V and 6 from J, leaving 20 bases between them. The CDR3 reads CASGLSDSGRVRNIQYF. The CDR3 bases are TGTGCTAGTGGTTTGTCGGACAGCGGTAGGGTTCGAAACATTCAGTACTTC.

The chain recombines TRBV28 with TRBJ1-5; 10 bases line up with TRBD1. The ends lost 4 bases at V and 1 base at J; junction bases unmatched: 7. Germline-derived CDR1 and CDR2 are MDHEN and SYDVKM. This CDR3 has 17 amino acids. For the CDR3, the DNA is TGTGCCAGCAGTTCTCGACAGGGGGCCAGAAGCAATCAGCCCCAGCATTTT. Protein sequence: CASSSRQGARSNQPQHF.

V is TRBV6-5 and J is TRBJ1-2; D remains unclear. Germline loops: CDR1 MNHEY, CDR2 SVGAGI. V was shortened by 7 bases and J by 7 bases, with 16 bases between the two germline ends. The length of the CDR3 is 13 residues. The CDR3 bases are TGTGCCAGCATAAAGGAGATGGCCGGTGGCTACACCTTC. Translation gives CASIKEMAGGYTF.

The table lists this clone with a count of one. The chain couples TRBV2 to TRBJ1-4, with D unresolved. With 3 bases removed from V and 16 bases from J, the gap between germline ends came to 18 bases. The CDR3 runs 13 residues. Germline V gene data show CDR1 as SNHLY and CDR2 as FYNNEI. CDR3 in DNA: TGTGCCAGCAGTGACGTGTTGAGCCGGGATCAGTTTTTT. It encodes CASSDVLSRDQFF. The full variable domain, its missing parts supplied by reference TRBV2 and TRBJ1-4, is EPEVTQTPSHQVTQMGQEVILRCVPISNHLYFYWYRQILGQKVEFLVSFYNNEISEKSEIFDDQFSVERPDGSNFTLKIRSTKLEDSAMYFCASSDVLSRDQFFGSGTQLSVL.